This T cell receptor (beta chain) was found in a study of blood T cell repertoires in COVID-19. At the level of the study: Samples representing acute and convalescent COVID-19 were sourced from the United States, Italy and Spain. Sources were T cells, B-cell-depleted T cells, or PBMCs; the material itself was cDNA or gDNA.

Germline CDR1 is MDHEN and CDR2 is SYDVKM. V lost 10 bases to trimming and J lost 1 base, with 10 bases between them. The CDR3 is made up of 13 amino acids. Method: immunoSEQ multiplex PCR; TCRdb's copy keeps in-frame clones and lacks some. The data show approximately 220,000 clones, approximately 83% seen once. The clonotype comes from a woman aged 25 to 39 who had recovered from COVID-19. The rearrangement uses TRBV28 and TRBJ2-2, with unresolved D. Material for sequencing was peripheral blood. The CDR3 coding sequence is TGTGCCACTCGCAGAATGAACACCGGGGAGCTGTTTTTT. Translation: CATRRMNTGELFF. Combining the CDR3 with reference TRBV28 and TRBJ2-2 gives the whole variable domain DVKVTQSSRYLVKRTGEKVFLECVQDMDHENMFWYRQDPGLGLRLIYFSYDVKMKEKGDIPEGYSVSREKKERFSLILESASTNQTSMYLCATRRMNTGELFFGEGSRLTVL.